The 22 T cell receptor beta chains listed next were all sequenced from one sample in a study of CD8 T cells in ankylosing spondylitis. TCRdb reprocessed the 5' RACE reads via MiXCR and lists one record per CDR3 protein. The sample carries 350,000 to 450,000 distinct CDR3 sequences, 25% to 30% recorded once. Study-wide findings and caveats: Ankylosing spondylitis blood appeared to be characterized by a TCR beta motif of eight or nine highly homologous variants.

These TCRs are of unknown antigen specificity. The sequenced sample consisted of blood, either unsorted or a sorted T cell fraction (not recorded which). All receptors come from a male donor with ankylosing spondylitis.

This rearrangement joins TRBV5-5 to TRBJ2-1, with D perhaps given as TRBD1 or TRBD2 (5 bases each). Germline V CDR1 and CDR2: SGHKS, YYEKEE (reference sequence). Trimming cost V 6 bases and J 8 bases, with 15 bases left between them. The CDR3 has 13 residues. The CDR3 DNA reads TGTGCCAGCACCCCCCGGGGCCTTGATGAGCAGTTCTTC. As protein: CASTPRGLDEQFF.

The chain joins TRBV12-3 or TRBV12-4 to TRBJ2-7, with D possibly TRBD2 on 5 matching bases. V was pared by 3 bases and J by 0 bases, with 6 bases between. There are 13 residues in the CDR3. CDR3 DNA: TGTGCCAGCAGTTTCGGGGACTCCTACGAGCAGTACGTC. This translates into CASSFGDSYEQYV.

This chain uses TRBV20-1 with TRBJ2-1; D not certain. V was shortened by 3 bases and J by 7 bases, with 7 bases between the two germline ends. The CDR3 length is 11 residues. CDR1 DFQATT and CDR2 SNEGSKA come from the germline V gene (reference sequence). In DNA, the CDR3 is TGCAGTGCTAGTCTGGGGAATGAGCAGTTCTTC. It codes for CSASLGNEQFF.

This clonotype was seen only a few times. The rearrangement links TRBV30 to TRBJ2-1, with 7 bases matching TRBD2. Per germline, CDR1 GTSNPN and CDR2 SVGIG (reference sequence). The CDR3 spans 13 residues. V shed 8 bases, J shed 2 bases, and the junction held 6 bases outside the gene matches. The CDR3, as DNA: TGTGCCCATGGGGGAGGGCCCTACAATGAGCAGTTCTTC. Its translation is CAHGGGPYNEQFF.

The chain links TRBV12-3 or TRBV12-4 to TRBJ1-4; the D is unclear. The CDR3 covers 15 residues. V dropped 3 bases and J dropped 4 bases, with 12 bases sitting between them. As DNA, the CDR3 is TGTGCCAGCAGTTTTTCATCTGGGGATAATGAAAAACTGTTTTTT. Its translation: CASSFSSGDNEKLFF.

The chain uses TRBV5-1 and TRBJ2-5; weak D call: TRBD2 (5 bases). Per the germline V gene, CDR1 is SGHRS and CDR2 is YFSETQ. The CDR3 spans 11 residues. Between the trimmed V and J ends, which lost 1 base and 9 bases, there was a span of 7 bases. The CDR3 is CASSLSGPQYF. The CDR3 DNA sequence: TGCGCCAGCAGCTTGAGCGGACCCCAGTACTTC.

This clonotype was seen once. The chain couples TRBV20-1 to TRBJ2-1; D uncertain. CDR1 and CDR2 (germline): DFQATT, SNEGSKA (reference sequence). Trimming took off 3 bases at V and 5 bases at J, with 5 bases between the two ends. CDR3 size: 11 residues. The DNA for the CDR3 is TGCAGTGCTAGTTTGGACAATGAGCAGTTCTTC. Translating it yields CSASLDNEQFF.

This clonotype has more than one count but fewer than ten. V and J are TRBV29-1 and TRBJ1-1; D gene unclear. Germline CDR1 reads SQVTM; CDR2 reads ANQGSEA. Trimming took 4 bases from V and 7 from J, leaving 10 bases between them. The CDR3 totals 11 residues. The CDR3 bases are TGCAGCGTTGGGATGAATAGTGAAGCTTTCTTT. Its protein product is CSVGMNSEAFF.

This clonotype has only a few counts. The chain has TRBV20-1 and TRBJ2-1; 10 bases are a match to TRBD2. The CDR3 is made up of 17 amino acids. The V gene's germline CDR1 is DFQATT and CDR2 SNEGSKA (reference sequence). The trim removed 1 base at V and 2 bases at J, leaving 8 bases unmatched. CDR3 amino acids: CSARARSGREPYNEQFF. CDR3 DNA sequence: TGCAGTGCTAGAGCCCGAAGCGGGAGGGAGCCCTACAATGAGCAGTTCTTC.

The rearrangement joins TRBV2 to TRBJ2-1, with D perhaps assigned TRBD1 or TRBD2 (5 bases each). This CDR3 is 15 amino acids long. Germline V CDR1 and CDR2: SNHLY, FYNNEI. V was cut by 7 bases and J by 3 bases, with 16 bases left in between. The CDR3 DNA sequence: TGTGCCAGCATCGACCGGGGCCCGCTCTACAATGAGCAGTTCTTC. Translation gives CASIDRGPLYNEQFF.

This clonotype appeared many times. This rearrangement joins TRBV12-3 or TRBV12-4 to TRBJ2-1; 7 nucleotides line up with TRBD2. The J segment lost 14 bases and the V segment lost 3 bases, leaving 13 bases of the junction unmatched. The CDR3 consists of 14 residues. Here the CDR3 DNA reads TGTGCCAGCAGTTTCAGTGCTAGCGGCCTTGGGGAGTTCTTC. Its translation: CASSFSASGLGEFF.

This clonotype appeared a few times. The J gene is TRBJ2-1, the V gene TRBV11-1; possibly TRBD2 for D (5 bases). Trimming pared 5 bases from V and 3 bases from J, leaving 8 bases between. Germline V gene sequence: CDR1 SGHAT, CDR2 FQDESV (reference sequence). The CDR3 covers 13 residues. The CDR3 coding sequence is TGTGCCAGCAGCCAGACTATCTACAATGAGCAGTTCTTC. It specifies CASSQTIYNEQFF. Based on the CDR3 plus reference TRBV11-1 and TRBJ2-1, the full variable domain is EAEVAQSPRYKITEKSQAVAFWCDPISGHATLYWYRQILGQGPELLVQFQDESVVDDSQLPKDRFSAERLKGVDSTLKIQPAELGDSAMYLCASSQTIYNEQFFGPGTRLTVL.

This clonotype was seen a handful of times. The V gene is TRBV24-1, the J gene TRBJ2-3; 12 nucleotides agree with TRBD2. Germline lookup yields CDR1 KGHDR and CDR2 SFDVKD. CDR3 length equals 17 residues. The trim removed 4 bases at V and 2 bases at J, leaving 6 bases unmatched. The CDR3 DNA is TGTGCCACCAGTGACAGACTAGCGGGAGAACCCACAGATACGCAGTATTTT. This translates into CATSDRLAGEPTDTQYF.

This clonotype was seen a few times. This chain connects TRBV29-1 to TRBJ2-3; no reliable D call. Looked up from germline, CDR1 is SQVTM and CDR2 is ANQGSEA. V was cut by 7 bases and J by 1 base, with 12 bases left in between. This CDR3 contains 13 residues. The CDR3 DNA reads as TGCAGCGCCCCGATTCAGGGCACAGATACGCAGTATTTT. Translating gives CSAPIQGTDTQYF.

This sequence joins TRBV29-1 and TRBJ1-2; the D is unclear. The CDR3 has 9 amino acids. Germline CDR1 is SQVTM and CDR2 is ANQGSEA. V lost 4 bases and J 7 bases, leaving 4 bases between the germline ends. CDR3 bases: TGCAGCGTTGGGTTTGGCTACACCTTC. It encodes CSVGFGYTF.

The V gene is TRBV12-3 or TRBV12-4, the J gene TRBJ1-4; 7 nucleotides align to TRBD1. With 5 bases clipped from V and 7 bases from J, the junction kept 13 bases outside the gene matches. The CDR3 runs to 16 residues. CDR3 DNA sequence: TGTGCCAGCAGTCGATATCCCGGGACAGATGGTGAAAAACTGTTTTTT. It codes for CASSRYPGTDGEKLFF.

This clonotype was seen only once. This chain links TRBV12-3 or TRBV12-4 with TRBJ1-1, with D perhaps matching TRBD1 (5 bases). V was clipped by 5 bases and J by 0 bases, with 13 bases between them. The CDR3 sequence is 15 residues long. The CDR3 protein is CASSRGHPMNTEAFF. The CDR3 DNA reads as TGTGCCAGCAGTCGCGGACACCCCATGAACACTGAAGCTTTCTTT.

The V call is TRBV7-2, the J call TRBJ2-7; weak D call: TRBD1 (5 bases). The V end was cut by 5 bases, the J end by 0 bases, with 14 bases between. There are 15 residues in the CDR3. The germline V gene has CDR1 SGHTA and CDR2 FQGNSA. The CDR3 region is CASSASGMTSYEQYF. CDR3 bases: TGTGCCAGCAGCGCCTCAGGGATGACCTCCTACGAGCAGTACTTC.

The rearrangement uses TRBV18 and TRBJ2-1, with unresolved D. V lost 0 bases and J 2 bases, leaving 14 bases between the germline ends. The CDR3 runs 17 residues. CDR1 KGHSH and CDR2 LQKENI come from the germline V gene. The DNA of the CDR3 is TGTGCCAGCTCACCACCTGAGCGACCACCCCCCTACAATGAGCAGTTCTTC. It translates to CASSPPERPPPYNEQFF.

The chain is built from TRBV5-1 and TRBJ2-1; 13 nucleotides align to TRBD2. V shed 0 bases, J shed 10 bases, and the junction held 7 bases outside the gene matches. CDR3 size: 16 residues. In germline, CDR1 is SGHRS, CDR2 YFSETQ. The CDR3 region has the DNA TGCGCCAGCAGCTTGGAGGGACTAGCGGGGTCCGGGGAGCAGTTCTTC. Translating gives CASSLEGLAGSGEQFF.

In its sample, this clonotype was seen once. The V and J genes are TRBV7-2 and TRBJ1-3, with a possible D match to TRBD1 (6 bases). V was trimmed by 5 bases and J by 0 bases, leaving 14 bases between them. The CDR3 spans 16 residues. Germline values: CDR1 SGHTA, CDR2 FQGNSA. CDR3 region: CASSKRTVSSGNTIYF. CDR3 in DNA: TGTGCCAGCAGCAAACGGACAGTCAGCTCTGGAAACACCATATATTTT.

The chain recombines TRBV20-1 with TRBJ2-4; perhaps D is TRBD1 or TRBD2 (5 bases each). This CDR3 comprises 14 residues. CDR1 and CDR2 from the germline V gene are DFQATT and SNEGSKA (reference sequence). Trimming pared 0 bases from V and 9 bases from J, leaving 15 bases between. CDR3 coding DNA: TGCAGTGCTAGAGATCCCCGGGGAAGGGGCATTCAGTACTTC. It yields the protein CSARDPRGRGIQYF.